The 24 T cell receptor beta chains below come from one sample, sequenced in a study of T cell repertoires in cytomegalovirus infection. These receptors are not linked to any known antigen. In TCRdb, the reads were re-called with MiXCR into one record per CDR3 protein. The sample has some 62,000 distinct CDR3 sequences, 20% to 25% seen once. Material: CD8+ T cells from cultured PBMCs, obtained from culture after CMV antigen stimulation. These receptors were taken from a human donor in good health (CMV status not recorded). Some clones in this sample may be carry-over from other donors' samples.

The chain joins TRBV4-2 to TRBJ2-3; tentative D call: TRBD2 (6 bases). The ends were cut back, 1 base at V and 6 bases at J, with 11 bases in the middle. Germline CDR1 is LGHNA and CDR2 is YNFKEQ. The CDR3 consists of 14 residues. CDR3: CASSQGQGGDTQYF. The CDR3 DNA follows: TGTGCCAGCAGCCAAGGCCAGGGAGGCGATACGCAGTATTTT.

J is TRBJ1-2 and V is TRBV29-1; D not certain. V was trimmed by 0 bases and J by 6 bases, leaving 8 bases between them. CDR3 length: 12 amino acids. Germline V CDR1 and CDR2: SQVTM, ANQGSEA. CDR3 bases: TGCAGCGTTGAAGACTATCGCCATGGCTACACCTTC. It is translated as CSVEDYRHGYTF.

This clonotype occurred a few times. The chain has TRBV2 and TRBJ2-7, with D perhaps assigned TRBD1 or TRBD2 (6 bases each). In germline, CDR1 is SNHLY, CDR2 FYNNEI. The CDR3 extends over 13 amino acids. The ends were cut back, 9 bases at V and 4 bases at J, with 16 bases in the middle. DNA for the CDR3: TGTGCCAGACAGGACAAGGGGGGTTACGAGCAGTACTTC. The encoded protein is CARQDKGGYEQYF.

This clonotype has just a few counts. The V call is TRBV4-1, the J call TRBJ2-7, with D perhaps matching TRBD2 (5 bases). CDR3 size: 13 residues. V shed 1 base and J shed 5 bases, with 9 bases lying between them. Germline V lookup: CDR1 MGHRA, CDR2 YSYEKL. The CDR3 protein is CASSQAEDHEQYF. Written as DNA, the CDR3 is TGCGCCAGCAGCCAAGCGGAGGACCACGAGCAGTACTTC.

The chain uses TRBV10-3 and TRBJ1-6; D might be TRBD1 (5 bases). CDR1 and CDR2 from the germline V gene are ENHRY and SYGVKD. V was trimmed by 3 bases and J by 1 base, leaving 13 bases between them. This CDR3 is 17 amino acids long. CDR3 DNA: TGTGCCATCAGTGATCGGCAGGGTTCGTCCTATAATTCACCCCTCCACTTT. This translates into CAISDRQGSSYNSPLHF.

V is TRBV12-3 or TRBV12-4 and J is TRBJ1-1; TRBD1 is a possible D gene (6 bases). This CDR3 comprises 15 residues. Trimming pared 1 base from V and 4 bases from J, leaving 13 bases between. CDR3 protein: CASSLEQGWGTEAFF. The CDR3 DNA follows: TGTGCCAGCAGTTTAGAACAGGGTTGGGGCACTGAAGCTTTCTTT.

This clonotype has just a few counts. The V and J genes are TRBV11-2 and TRBJ2-5; the D gene could be TRBD1 or TRBD2 (5 bases each). Deletions cut 8 bases from V and 5 bases from J, with 18 bases between. The CDR3 is 14 residues long. CDR1 and CDR2 from the germline V gene are SGHAT and FQNNGV. In DNA form, the CDR3 reads TGTGCCAGCTTTGGGGGAAAGAGAAAGGAGACCCAGTACTTC. It codes for CASFGGKRKETQYF.

V usage is TRBV7-2 and J usage is TRBJ2-5, with D possibly matching TRBD2 (6 bases). The CDR3 has 18 amino acids. The germline gives CDR1 SGHTA, CDR2 FQGNSA. Trimming removed 1 base from V and 1 base from J, with 19 bases in between. CDR3 residues: CASSLGYNRGSPQETQYF. The CDR3 DNA sequence: TGTGCCAGCAGCTTAGGTTACAATCGGGGGAGCCCCCAAGAGACCCAGTACTTC.

This clonotype was seen once. The V gene is TRBV9, the J gene TRBJ1-5, with D possibly being TRBD1 (6 bases). This CDR3 spans 14 amino acids. The germline V gene encodes CDR1 SGDLS and CDR2 YYNGEE. The germline V and J ends were trimmed by 0 bases and 6 bases, with 10 bases remaining between them. CDR3 loop: CASSVGGGLQPQHF. The DNA for the CDR3 is TGTGCCAGCAGCGTAGGGGGGGGGCTTCAGCCCCAGCATTTT.

The rearrangement joins TRBV7-8 to TRBJ1-1; no clear D. Trimming cost V 1 base and J 7 bases, with 7 bases left between them. Germline loops: CDR1 SGHVS, CDR2 FQNEAQ. CDR3 size: 12 residues. The CDR3 DNA reads TGTGCCAGCAGCTTAGTGGGGATTGAAGCTTTCTTT. Protein product: CASSLVGIEAFF.

The chain uses TRBV5-6 and TRBJ1-1, with D unresolved. The V end lost 2 bases, the J end lost 10 bases, and 12 bases lay between the germline ends. This CDR3 is built from 12 residues. CDR1 SGHDT and CDR2 YYEEEE come from the germline V gene. The CDR3 is CASSFSGVTAFF. CDR3 DNA sequence: TGTGCCAGCAGCTTTTCTGGGGTTACAGCTTTCTTT.

This chain uses TRBV6-5 with TRBJ2-3; 8 bases match TRBD1. V gave up 6 bases and J gave up 6 bases; unmatched junction bases: 11. Germline CDR1 is MNHEY and CDR2 is SVGAGI. The CDR3 runs 15 residues. The CDR3 protein is CASSPGQGWMDTQYF. The CDR3 DNA is TGTGCCAGCAGCCCCGGACAGGGTTGGATGGATACGCAGTATTTT.

This chain joins TRBV27 and TRBJ2-5; tentatively, D is TRBD1 (6 bases). This CDR3 comprises 14 residues. V lost 3 bases, J lost 1 base, and 9 bases lay in between. Germline V gene lookup returns CDR1 MNHEY and CDR2 SMNVEV (reference sequence). Written as DNA, the CDR3 is TGTGCCAGCAGTTTCTGGGGGCGCCAAGAGACCCAGTACTTC. Its translation is CASSFWGRQETQYF.

This clonotype came up a few times. This chain joins TRBV4-3 and TRBJ2-7, with D possibly being TRBD1 (5 bases). Germline V gene data show CDR1 as LGHNA and CDR2 as YSLEER. Trimming removed 5 bases from V and 1 base from J, with 6 bases in between. CDR3 size: 12 residues. The CDR3 loop reads CASSSGSYEQYF. DNA for the CDR3: TGCGCCAGCAGCTCAGGGTCCTACGAGCAGTACTTC.

CDR3 in DNA: TGTGCCAGCAGTGAAGCGAGTAACCGGGACATAGCAGTTTCCCTCCACTTT. This sequence encodes CASSEASNRDIAVSLHF. The chain couples TRBV6-1 to TRBJ1-6; a possible D gene is TRBD1 (6 bases). The CDR3 is 17 amino acids. The V end lost 0 bases, the J end lost 14 bases, and 23 bases lay between the germline ends. Germline V gene sequence: CDR1 MNHNS, CDR2 SASEGT.

The chain recombines TRBV7-2 with TRBJ1-5; 7 bases are shared with TRBD1. Germline lookup yields CDR1 SGHTA and CDR2 FQGNSA. The CDR3 sequence is 17 residues long. Losses at the gene ends were 5 bases for V and 6 bases for J; bases not matched to a gene: 16. CDR3 nucleotides: TGTGCCAGCAGCCAAGCCCCCCCGACAGGGAGGAGTCAGCCCCAGCATTTT. Its translation is CASSQAPPTGRSQPQHF. The variable domain in full, completed from reference TRBV7-2 and TRBJ1-5, reads GAGVSQSPSNKVTEKGKDVELRCDPISGHTALYWYRQSLGQGLEFLIYFQGNSAPDKSGLPSDRFSAERTGGSVSTLTIQRTQQEDSAVYLCASSQAPPTGRSQPQHFGDGTRLSIL.

As to this clonotype: One end of the junction fails to match germline, which may point to a read error. This chain links TRBV4-3 with TRBJ2-2; 11 positions agree with TRBD1. Per the germline V gene, CDR1 is LGHNA and CDR2 is YSLEER. This CDR3 has 16 amino acids. DNA for the CDR3: TGCGCTAGCAGCACCCGGGACAGGGGGACCACCGGGGAGCTGTTTTTT. Translation: CASSTRDRGTTGELFF.

In regard to this clonotype: One junction end disagrees with the germline gene, perhaps due to a read error. The CDR3 sequence is CASSQETISSGADVLTF. The DNA for the CDR3 is TGCGCCAGCAGCCAAGAAACTATTAGCTCTGGGGCCGACGTCCTGACTTTC. The V and J genes are TRBV4-1 and TRBJ2-6; tentatively, D is TRBD1 (5 bases). The germline gives CDR1 MGHRA, CDR2 YSYEKL. CDR3 length: 17 residues.

The V call is TRBV7-2, the J call TRBJ1-4; no reliable D call. The CDR3 contains 13 residues. Per germline, CDR1 SGHTA and CDR2 FQGNSA. Trimming took 1 base from V and 8 from J, leaving 8 bases between them. The CDR3 loop reads CASSLGSREKLFF. The CDR3 DNA reads TGTGCCAGCAGCTTAGGTAGTCGCGAAAAACTGTTTTTT.

This clonotype has just a few counts. The chain is built from TRBV7-9 and TRBJ1-1; D unresolved. The CDR3 sequence is 12 residues long. Between the trimmed V and J ends, which lost 3 bases and 6 bases, there was a span of 8 bases. Germline assignment: CDR1 SEHNR and CDR2 FQNEAQ (reference sequence). CDR3 residues: CASSFLHPEAFF. The DNA for the CDR3 is TGTGCCAGCAGCTTTCTTCACCCTGAAGCTTTCTTT.

The chain combines TRBV23-1 with TRBJ2-1; 14 bases match TRBD2. TRBV23-1 is annotated as an ORF whose role is uncertain. V gave up 8 bases and J gave up 3 bases; unmatched junction bases: 9. The CDR3 sequence is 17 residues long. In DNA form, the CDR3 reads TGCGCCAGCGCACGGGGGACTAGCGGGGGCCACTACAATGAGCAGTTCTTC. Amino acid sequence: CASARGTSGGHYNEQFF.

In its sample, this clonotype was seen a few times. This chain connects TRBV4-3 to TRBJ2-7, with 7 bases matching TRBD1. Germline lookup yields CDR1 LGHNA and CDR2 YSLEER. Trimming took 0 bases from V and 2 from J; bases not matched to a gene: 7. The CDR3 consists of 16 residues. DNA for the CDR3: TGCGCCAGCAGCCAAGATCGATGGCAGGGGGCCTACGAGCAGTACTTC. As protein: CASSQDRWQGAYEQYF.

V usage is TRBV7-6 and J usage is TRBJ2-1; 7 bases match TRBD1. Germline CDR1 SGHVS, CDR2 FNYEAQ. CDR3 length: 14 residues. V shed 4 bases, J shed 5 bases, and the junction held 5 bases outside the gene matches. The DNA for the CDR3 is TGTGCCAGCAGCTATCGGACAGGTGACAATGAGCAGTTCTTC. Protein: CASSYRTGDNEQFF.

The J gene is TRBJ1-3, the V gene TRBV7-2, with a tentative D call TRBD1 (6 bases). This CDR3 comprises 21 residues. With 2 bases removed from V and 0 bases from J, the gap between germline ends came to 26 bases. Looked up from germline, CDR1 is SGHTA and CDR2 is FQGNSA. The CDR3 reads CASSLSGATPGALFSGNTIYF. CDR3 DNA sequence: TGTGCCAGCAGCTTATCGGGCGCCACGCCGGGGGCACTATTCTCTGGAAACACCATATATTTT.